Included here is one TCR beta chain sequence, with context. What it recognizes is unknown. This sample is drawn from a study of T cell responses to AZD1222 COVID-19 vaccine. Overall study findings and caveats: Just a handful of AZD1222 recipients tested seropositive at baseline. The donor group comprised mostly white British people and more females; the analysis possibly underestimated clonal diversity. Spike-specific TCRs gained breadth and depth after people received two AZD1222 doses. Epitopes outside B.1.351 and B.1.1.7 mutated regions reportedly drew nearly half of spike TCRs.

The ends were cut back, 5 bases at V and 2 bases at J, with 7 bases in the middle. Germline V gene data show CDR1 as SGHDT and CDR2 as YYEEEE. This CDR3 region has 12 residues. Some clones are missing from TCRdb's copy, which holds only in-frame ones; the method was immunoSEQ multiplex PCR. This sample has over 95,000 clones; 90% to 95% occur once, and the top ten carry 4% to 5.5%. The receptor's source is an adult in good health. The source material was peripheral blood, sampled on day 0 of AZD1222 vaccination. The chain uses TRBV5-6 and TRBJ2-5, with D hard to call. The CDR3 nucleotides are TGTGCCAGCAGTAATCGTCAAGAGACCCAGTACTTC. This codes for CASSNRQETQYF.